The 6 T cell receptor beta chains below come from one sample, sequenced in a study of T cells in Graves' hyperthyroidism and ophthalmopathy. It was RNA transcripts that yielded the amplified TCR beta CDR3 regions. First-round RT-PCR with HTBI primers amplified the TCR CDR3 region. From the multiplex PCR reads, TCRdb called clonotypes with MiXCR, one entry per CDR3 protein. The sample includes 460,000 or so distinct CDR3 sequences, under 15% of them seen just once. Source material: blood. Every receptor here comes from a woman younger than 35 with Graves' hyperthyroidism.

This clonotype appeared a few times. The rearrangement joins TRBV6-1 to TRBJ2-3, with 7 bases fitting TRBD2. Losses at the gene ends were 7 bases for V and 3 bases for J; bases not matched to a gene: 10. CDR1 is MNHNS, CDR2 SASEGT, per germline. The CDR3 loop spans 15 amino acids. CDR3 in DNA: TGTGCCAGCATTTCGGGGGGACCCGGGACAGATACGCAGTATTTT. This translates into CASISGGPGTDTQYF.

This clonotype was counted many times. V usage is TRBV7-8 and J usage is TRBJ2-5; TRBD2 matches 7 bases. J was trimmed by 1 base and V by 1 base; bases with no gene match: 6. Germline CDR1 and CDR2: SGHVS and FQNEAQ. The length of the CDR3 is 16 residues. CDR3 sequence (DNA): TGTGCCAGCAGCTTAGAGGGCGGGGGAGTCCAAGAGACCCAGTACTTC. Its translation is CASSLEGGGVQETQYF.

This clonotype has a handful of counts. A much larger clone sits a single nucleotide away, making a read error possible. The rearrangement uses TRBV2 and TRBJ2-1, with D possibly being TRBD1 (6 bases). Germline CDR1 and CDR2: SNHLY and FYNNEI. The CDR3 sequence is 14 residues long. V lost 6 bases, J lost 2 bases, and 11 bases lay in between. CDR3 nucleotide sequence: TGTGCCAGCAGCTCCAAGGGGGCCTACAATGAGCAGTTCTTC. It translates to CASSSKGAYNEQFF.

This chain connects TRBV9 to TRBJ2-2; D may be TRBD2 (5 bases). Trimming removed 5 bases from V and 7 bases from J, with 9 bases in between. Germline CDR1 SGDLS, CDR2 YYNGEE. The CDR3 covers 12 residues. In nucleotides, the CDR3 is TGTGCCAGCAGTCGGACTGGCGGGGAGCTGTTTTTT. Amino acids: CASSRTGGELFF.

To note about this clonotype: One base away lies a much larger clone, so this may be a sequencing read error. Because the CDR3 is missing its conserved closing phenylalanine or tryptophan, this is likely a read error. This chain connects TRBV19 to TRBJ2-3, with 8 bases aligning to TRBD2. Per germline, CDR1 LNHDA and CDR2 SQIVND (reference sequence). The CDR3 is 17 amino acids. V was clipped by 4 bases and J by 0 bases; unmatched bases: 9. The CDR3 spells CASSTRTSGFSTDTQYL. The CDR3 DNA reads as TGTGCCAGTAGTACCCGTACTAGCGGATTTAGCACAGATACGCAGTATCTT.

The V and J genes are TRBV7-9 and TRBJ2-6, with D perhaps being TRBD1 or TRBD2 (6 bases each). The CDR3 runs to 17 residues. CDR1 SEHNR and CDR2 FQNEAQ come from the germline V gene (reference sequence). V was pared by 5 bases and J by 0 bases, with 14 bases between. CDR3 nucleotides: TGTGCCAGCAGCCCAAGGGGGGTGGCCTCTGGGGCCAACGTCCTGACTTTC. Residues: CASSPRGVASGANVLTF.